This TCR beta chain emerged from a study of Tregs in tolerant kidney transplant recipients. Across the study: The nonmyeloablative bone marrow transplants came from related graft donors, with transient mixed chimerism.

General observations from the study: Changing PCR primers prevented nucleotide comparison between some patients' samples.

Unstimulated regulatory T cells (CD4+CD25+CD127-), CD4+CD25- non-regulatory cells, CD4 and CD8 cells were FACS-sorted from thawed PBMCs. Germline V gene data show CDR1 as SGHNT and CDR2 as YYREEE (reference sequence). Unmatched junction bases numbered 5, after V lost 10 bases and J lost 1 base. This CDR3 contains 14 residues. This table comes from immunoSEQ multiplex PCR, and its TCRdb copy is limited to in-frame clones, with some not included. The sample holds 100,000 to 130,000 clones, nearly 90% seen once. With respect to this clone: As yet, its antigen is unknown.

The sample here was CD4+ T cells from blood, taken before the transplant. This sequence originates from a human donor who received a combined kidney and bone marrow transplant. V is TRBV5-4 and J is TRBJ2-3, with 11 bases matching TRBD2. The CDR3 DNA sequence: TGTGCCGGTAGCGGGGGGGCTCGCACAGATACGCAGTATTTT. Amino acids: CAGSGGARTDTQYF.